A single sample is the source of the 9 T cell receptor beta chains below, sequenced in a study of cytotoxic CD8 clonotypes in ibrutinib-treated CLL. Libraries were prepared by immunoSEQ multiplex PCR; TCRdb keeps only in-frame clonotypes and omits some of them. Of around 77,000 clones listed, around 84% were seen once; the top ten hold around 7.6%. Source: PBMCs, taken at disease progression, from a patient treated with ibrutinib. The receptor set was obtained from a human donor with chronic lymphocytic leukemia.

V is TRBV25-1 and J is TRBJ1-2; 8 bases match TRBD1. Germline V lookup: CDR1 MGHDK, CDR2 SYGVNS. The CDR3 length is 16 residues. V lost 0 bases to trimming and J lost 8 bases; unmatched junction nucleotides: 11. In DNA, the CDR3 is TGTGCCAGCAGTGAATATGGGGGTGGGACAGGAGGCGGCTACACCTTC. This sequence encodes CASSEYGGGTGGGYTF.

V usage is TRBV7-9 and J usage is TRBJ2-4; 11 bases are shared with TRBD2. V trimming: 1 base; J trimming: 0 bases; junction bases outside the gene matches: 8. Per germline, CDR1 SEHNR and CDR2 FQNEAQ (reference sequence). The CDR3 consists of 19 residues. In nucleotides, the CDR3 is TGTGCCAGCAGCTTAGTTTGGCTAGCGGGAGGACAAGCCAAAAACATTCAGTACTTC. Its protein is CASSLVWLAGGQAKNIQYF.

The gene calls are TRBV6-5 and TRBJ2-7, with D maybe TRBD1 (6 bases). CDR3 length: 12 amino acids. Trimming cost V 6 bases and J 1 base, with 7 bases left between them. Per germline, CDR1 MNHEY and CDR2 SVGAGI. The CDR3 here is CASSRGSYEQYF. The CDR3 nucleotides read TGTGCCAGCAGCAGGGGTTCCTACGAGCAGTACTTC.

The genes are TRBV14 and TRBJ2-7; 9 nucleotides align to TRBD1. The CDR3 contains 16 residues. CDR1 SGHDN and CDR2 FVKESK come from the germline V gene. J gave up 3 bases and V 4 bases, and 10 bases lay outside the gene matches. CDR3 sequence: CASSPPTGTGSYEQYF. The CDR3 nucleotides are TGTGCCAGCAGCCCTCCAACCGGGACAGGGAGCTACGAGCAGTACTTC.

The table lists this clone with a few counts. The genes are TRBV2 and TRBJ1-2; D gene unclear. CDR1 is SNHLY, CDR2 FYNNEI, per germline. Trimming cost V 2 bases and J 1 base, with 11 bases left between them. CDR3 length equals 15 residues. The CDR3: CASSERVSLNYGYTF. CDR3 nucleotide sequence: TGTGCCAGCAGTGAACGCGTCAGCCTTAACTATGGCTACACCTTC.

The rearrangement uses TRBV11-3 and TRBJ1-1; D not certain. The length of the CDR3 is 13 residues. V was clipped by 0 bases and J by 3 bases, with 5 bases between them. Germline V gives CDR1 SGHNT, CDR2 YENEEA. CDR3 in amino acids: CASSLDRHTEAFF. The CDR3 nucleotides are TGTGCCAGCAGCTTAGATCGGCACACTGAAGCTTTCTTT.

V usage is TRBV7-9 and J usage is TRBJ2-1; TRBD2 agrees at 7 bases. The germline V gene encodes CDR1 SEHNR and CDR2 FQNEAQ (reference sequence). V was pared by 3 bases and J by 8 bases, with 13 bases of the junction left unmatched. This CDR3 has 16 residues. The CDR3 sequence is CASSLRRGNDPDEQFF. The CDR3 bases are TGTGCCAGCAGCTTGAGGCGGGGGAACGATCCGGATGAGCAGTTCTTC.

The V and J genes are TRBV18 and TRBJ1-4; TRBD1 is a possible D gene (6 bases). The V gene lost 6 bases and the J gene lost 4 bases, with 15 bases spanning the gap. Germline CDR1 reads KGHSH; CDR2 reads LQKENI. This CDR3 has 15 amino acids. The CDR3 loop reads CASSLGQRFNEKLFF. CDR3 DNA sequence: TGTGCCAGCTCCCTAGGACAGCGCTTTAATGAAAAACTGTTTTTT.

This clone was observed once. This chain joins TRBV5-5 and TRBJ2-2; 14 nucleotides agree with TRBD2. Germline CDR1 reads SGHKS; CDR2 reads YYEKEE (reference sequence). V lost 4 bases, J lost 1 base, and 3 bases stayed unmatched. The CDR3 consists of 17 residues. In nucleotides, the CDR3 is TGTGCCAGCAGCGCCGGGACTAGCGGGGGGAACACCGGGGAGCTGTTTTTT. Amino acid sequence: CASSAGTSGGNTGELFF.